A selection of T cell receptor beta chains follows, all from one sample in a study of cytomegalovirus exposure and HLA in healthy donors. Using immunoSEQ multiplex PCR, the repertoire was profiled, and TCRdb retains in-frame clones only, with some absent. The sample records about 120,000 clones, about a sixth being singletons. The specimen sequenced was PBMCs. The receptors here all came from a female donor in good health and CMV-seropositive. CDR3s include the opening cysteine and the closing phenylalanine or tryptophan. The D gene is left open where the match is weak. Expanded clones are given a class, and other clones once, few, many or no size at all.

TRBJ1-2,few,TRBV15,TRBD1,CATSRARTGRYGYTF,TGTGCCACCAGCAGAGCCCGGACAGGCCGCTATGGCTACACCTTC
TRBJ2-7,few,TRBV28,.,CASSLGGYEQYF,TGTGCCAGCAGTTTAGGGGGGTACGAGCAGTACTTC
TRBJ2-3,.,TRBV5-1,TRBD2,CASSSLLAGGPRADTQYF,TGCGCCAGCAGCTCTTTACTAGCGGGAGGGCCCAGGGCAGATACGCAGTATTTT
TRBJ2-3,.,TRBV19,.,CASSIAYRDVGTPSTQYF,TGTGCCAGTAGTATAGCTTACAGGGACGTGGGGACACCAAGTACGCAGTATTTT
TRBJ2-5,.,TRBV28,TRBD1,CASSQGDPWGTQYF,TGTGCCAGCAGCCAGGGGGACCCTTGGGGGACCCAGTACTTC
TRBJ1-5,.,TRBV28,.,CASSFLTGQPQHF,TGTGCCAGCAGTTTCCTTACAGGTCAGCCCCAGCATTTT
TRBJ1-1,.,TRBV7-3,.,CASSSSGGWDTEAFF,TGTGCCAGCAGCTCAAGCGGAGGGTGGGACACTGAAGCTTTCTTT
TRBJ1-1,few,TRBV5-4,.,CASSALRELNTEAFF,TGTGCCAGCAGCGCCCTCCGGGAACTGAACACTGAAGCTTTCTTT
TRBJ2-1,few,TRBV2,TRBD1,CASSSDRVGQFF,TGTGCCAGCAGTTCGGACAGGGTAGGGCAGTTCTTC
TRBJ1-2,few,TRBV2,TRBD1,CASHPGQGIYGYTF,TGTGCCAGCCACCCGGGACAGGGAATCTATGGCTACACCTTC
TRBJ2-7,.,TRBV10-1,TRBD2,CASSEGSGGFNEQYF,TGCGCCAGCAGTGAGGGGAGCGGGGGGTTCAACGAGCAGTACTTC
TRBJ1-6,few,TRBV7-9,.,CASSQLEGSYNSPLHF,TGTGCCAGCAGCCAGCTCGAGGGCTCCTATAATTCACCCCTCCACTTT
TRBJ2-7,few,TRBV19,TRBD1,CASSPRQGREQYF,TGTGCCAGTAGTCCCCGACAGGGAAGGGAGCAGTACTTC
TRBJ2-1,.,TRBV9,.,CASSVFVSGSSPRYNEQFF,TGTGCCAGCAGCGTATTCGTTAGCGGTAGCTCTCCCCGTTACAATGAGCAGTTCTTC
TRBJ2-7,.,TRBV2,TRBD2,CASRRLAGFSSYEQYF,TGTGCCAGCAGGAGACTAGCGGGATTCTCCTCCTACGAGCAGTACTTC
TRBJ1-2,few,TRBV6-6,.,CASSYSSQGYGYTF,TGTGCCAGCAGTTACTCGTCCCAGGGCTATGGCTACACCTTC
TRBJ1-5,few,TRBV6-5,.,CASSSRVQPQHF,TGTGCCAGCTCGAGCAGGGTACAGCCCCAGCATTTT
TRBJ2-7,.,TRBV28,TRBD1,CASRTGGYEQYF,TGTGCCAGCAGGACAGGGGGCTACGAGCAGTACTTC
TRBJ2-3,.,TRBV7-2,.,CASSLGGFTSTDTQYF,TGTGCCAGCAGCTTAGGAGGGTTCACTAGCACAGATACGCAGTATTTT
TRBJ2-3,.,TRBV28,TRBD1,CASSSNTGTGSTDTQYF,TGTGCCAGCAGTTCGAACACCGGGACAGGGAGCACAGATACGCAGTATTTT
TRBJ2-7,.,TRBV4-1,.,CASSPRSQGQTYEQYF,TGCGCCAGCAGCCCTAGGAGTCAGGGACAAACCTACGAGCAGTACTTC
TRBJ2-1,.,TRBV14,TRBD1,CASSQTGSSYNEQFF,TGTGCCAGCAGCCAGACAGGGAGCTCCTACAATGAGCAGTTCTTC
TRBJ1-1,few,TRBV4-3,.,CASSQDRRGATEAFF,TGCGCCAGCAGCCAAGATCGTCGGGGTGCCACTGAAGCTTTCTTT
TRBJ1-2,few,TRBV2,TRBD1,CASRKQGDTNYGYTF,TGTGCCAGCAGAAAACAGGGGGACACTAACTATGGCTACACCTTC
TRBJ2-5,.,TRBV7-7,TRBD2,CASSLGTSGVGETQYF,TGTGCCAGCAGCTTAGGGACTAGTGGGGTCGGTGAGACCCAGTACTTC
TRBJ2-7,few,TRBV18,.,CASSPQRSSYEQYF,TGTGCCAGCTCACCACAGCGGTCGAGCTACGAGCAGTACTTC
TRBJ2-7,few,TRBV5-1,TRBD1,CASSLAGTGLLHEQYF,TGCGCCAGCAGCTTGGCCGGGACAGGGCTACTCCACGAGCAGTACTTC